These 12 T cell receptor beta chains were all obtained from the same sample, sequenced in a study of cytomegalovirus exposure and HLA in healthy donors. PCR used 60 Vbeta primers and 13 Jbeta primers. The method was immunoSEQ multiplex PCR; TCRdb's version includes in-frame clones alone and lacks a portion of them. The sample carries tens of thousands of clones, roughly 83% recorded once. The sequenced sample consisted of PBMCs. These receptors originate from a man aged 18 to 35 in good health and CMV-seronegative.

The CDR3 DNA reads TGCGCCAGCAGCCCGGCCCGACTAGCGGGAGGGCCTCGGCAGTTCTTC. Its protein product is CASSPARLAGGPRQFF. The rearrangement uses TRBV5-1 and TRBJ2-1, with TRBD2 matching over 14 bases. The CDR3 totals 16 residues. V shed 4 bases and J 12 bases; nucleotides not matched to a gene: 12. Germline values: CDR1 SGHRS, CDR2 YFSETQ.

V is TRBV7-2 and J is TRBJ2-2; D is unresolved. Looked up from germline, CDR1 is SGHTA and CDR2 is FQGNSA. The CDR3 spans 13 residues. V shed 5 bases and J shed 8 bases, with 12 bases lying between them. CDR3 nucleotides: TGTGCCAGCAGCCGATACGGTGAGGGGGAGCTGTTTTTT. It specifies CASSRYGEGELFF.

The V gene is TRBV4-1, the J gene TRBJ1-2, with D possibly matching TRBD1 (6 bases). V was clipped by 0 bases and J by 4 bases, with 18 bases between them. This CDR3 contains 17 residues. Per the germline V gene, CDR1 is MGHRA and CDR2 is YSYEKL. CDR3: CASSQDLGGGRSYGYTF. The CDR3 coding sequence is TGCGCCAGCAGCCAAGACCTCGGGGGGGGCCGGTCCTATGGCTACACCTTC.

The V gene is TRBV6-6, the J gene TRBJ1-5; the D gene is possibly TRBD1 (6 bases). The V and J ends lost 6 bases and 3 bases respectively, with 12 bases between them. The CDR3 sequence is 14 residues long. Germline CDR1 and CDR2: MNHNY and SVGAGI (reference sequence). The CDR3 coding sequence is TGTGCCAGCAGGCTTGGGACATTCAATCAGCCCCAGCATTTT. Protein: CASRLGTFNQPQHF.

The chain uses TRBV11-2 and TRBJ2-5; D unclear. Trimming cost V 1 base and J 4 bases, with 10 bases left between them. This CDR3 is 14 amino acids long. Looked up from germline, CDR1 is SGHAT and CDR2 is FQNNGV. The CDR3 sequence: CASSLGPARETQYF. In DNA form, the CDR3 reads TGTGCCAGCAGCTTAGGGCCTGCCCGAGAGACCCAGTACTTC. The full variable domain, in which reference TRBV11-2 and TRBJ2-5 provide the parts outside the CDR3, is EAGVAQSPRYKIIEKRQSVAFWCNPISGHATLYWYQQILGQGPKLLIQFQNNGVVDDSQLPKDRFSAERLKGVDSTLKIQPAKLEDSAVYLCASSLGPARETQYFGPGTRLLVL.

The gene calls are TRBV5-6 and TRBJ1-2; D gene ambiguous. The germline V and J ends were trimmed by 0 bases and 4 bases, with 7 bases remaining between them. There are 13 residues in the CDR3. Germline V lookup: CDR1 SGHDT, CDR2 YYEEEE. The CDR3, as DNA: TGTGCCAGCAGCTTGGGCGGGTTCTATGGCTACACCTTC. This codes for CASSLGGFYGYTF. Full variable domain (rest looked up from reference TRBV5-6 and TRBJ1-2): DAGVTQSPTHLIKTRGQQVTLRCSPKSGHDTVSWYQQALGQGPQFIFQYYEEEERQRGNFPDRFSGHQFPNYSSELNVNALLLGDSALYLCASSLGGFYGYTFGSGTRLTVV.

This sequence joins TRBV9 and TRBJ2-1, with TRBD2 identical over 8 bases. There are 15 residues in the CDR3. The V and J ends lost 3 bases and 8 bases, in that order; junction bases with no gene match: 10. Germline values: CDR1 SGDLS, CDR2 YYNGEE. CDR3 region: CASSATGGPGDEQFF. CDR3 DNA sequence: TGTGCCAGCAGCGCCACGGGGGGGCCCGGGGATGAGCAGTTCTTC.

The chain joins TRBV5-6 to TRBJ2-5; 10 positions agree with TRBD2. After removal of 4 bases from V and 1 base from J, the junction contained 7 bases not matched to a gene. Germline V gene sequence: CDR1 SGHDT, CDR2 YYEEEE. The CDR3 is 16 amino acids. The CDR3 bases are TGTGCCAGCAGCGACCTAAGGACTAGCGGCCAAGAGACCCAGTACTTC. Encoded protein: CASSDLRTSGQETQYF.

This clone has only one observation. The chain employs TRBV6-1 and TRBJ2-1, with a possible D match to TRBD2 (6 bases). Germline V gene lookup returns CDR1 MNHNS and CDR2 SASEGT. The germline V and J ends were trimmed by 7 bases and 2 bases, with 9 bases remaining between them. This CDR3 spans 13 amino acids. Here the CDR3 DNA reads TGTGCCAGCATGGCTAGCGCCTACAATGAGCAGTTCTTC. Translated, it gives CASMASAYNEQFF.

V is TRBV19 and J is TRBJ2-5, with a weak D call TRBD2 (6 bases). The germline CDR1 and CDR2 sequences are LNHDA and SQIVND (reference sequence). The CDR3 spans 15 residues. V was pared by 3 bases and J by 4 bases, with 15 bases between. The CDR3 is CASSIRGTRVETQYF. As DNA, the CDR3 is TGTGCCAGTAGTATTAGAGGGACTCGAGTAGAGACCCAGTACTTC.

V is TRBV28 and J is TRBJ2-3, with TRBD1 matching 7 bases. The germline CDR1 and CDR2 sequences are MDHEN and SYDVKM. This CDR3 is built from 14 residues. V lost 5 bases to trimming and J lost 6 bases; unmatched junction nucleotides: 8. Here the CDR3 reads CASSTTGVGDTQYF. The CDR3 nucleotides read TGTGCCAGCAGTACAACAGGGGTCGGCGATACGCAGTATTTT.

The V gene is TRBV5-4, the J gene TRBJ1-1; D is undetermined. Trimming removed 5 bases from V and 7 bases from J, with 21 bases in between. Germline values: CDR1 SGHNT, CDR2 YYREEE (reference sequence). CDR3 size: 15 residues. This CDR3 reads CASSNEARGYGEAFF. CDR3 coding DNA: TGTGCCAGCAGTAACGAGGCCCGGGGATATGGTGAAGCTTTCTTT.